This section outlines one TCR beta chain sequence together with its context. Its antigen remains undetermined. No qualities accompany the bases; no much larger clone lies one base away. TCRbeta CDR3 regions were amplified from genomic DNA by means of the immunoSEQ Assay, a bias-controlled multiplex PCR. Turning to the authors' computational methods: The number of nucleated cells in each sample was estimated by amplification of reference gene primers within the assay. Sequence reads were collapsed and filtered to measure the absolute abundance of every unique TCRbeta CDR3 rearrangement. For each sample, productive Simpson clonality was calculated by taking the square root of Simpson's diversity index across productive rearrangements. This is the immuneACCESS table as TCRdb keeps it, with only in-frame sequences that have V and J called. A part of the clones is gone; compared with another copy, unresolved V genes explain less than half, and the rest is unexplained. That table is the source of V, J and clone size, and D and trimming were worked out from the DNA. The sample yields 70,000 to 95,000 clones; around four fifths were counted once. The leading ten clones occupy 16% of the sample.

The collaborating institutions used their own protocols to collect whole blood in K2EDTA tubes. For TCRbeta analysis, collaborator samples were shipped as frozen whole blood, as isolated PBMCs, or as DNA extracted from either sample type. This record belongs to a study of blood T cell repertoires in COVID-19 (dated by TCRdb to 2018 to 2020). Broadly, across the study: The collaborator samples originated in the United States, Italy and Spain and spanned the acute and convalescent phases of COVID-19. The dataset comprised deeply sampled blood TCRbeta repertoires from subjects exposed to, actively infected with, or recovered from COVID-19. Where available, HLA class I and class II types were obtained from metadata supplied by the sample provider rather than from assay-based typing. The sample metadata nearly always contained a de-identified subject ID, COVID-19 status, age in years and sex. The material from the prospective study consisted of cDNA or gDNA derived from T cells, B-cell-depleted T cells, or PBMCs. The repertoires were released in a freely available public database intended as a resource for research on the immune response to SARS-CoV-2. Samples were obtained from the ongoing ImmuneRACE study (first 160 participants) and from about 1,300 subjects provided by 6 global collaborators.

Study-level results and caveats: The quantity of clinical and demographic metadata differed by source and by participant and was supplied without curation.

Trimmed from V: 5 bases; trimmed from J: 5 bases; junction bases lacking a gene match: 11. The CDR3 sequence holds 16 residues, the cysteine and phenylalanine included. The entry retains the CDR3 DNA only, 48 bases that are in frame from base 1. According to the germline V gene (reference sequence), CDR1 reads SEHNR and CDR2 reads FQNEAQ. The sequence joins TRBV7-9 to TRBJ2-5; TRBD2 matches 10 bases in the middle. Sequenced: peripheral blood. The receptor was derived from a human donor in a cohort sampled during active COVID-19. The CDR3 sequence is CASSPKAGGPRETQYF. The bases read TGTGCCAGCAGCCCCAAAGCGGGGGGGCCGCGGGAGACCCAGTACTTC.